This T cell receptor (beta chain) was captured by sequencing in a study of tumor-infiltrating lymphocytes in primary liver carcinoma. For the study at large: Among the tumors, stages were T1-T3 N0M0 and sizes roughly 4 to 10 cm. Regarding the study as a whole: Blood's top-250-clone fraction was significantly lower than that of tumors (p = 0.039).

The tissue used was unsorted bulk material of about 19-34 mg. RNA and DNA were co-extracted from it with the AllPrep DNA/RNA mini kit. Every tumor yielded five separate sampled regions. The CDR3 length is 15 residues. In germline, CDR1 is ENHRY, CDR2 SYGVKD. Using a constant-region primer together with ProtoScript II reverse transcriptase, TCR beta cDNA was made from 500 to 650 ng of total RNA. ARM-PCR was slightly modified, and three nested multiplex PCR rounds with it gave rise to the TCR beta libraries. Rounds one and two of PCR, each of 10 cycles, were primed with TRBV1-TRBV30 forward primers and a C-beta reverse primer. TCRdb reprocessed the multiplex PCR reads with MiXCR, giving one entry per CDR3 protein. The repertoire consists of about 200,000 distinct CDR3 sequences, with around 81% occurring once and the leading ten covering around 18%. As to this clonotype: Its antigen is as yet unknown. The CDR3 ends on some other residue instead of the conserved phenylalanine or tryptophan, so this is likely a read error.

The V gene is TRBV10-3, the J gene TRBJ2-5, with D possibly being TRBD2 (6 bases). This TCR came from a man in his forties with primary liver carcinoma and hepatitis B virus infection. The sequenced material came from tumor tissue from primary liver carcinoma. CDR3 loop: CAISDREKGMETQYL. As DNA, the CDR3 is TGTGCCATTAGTGACCGGGAGAAGGGGATGGAGACCCAGTACTTA.